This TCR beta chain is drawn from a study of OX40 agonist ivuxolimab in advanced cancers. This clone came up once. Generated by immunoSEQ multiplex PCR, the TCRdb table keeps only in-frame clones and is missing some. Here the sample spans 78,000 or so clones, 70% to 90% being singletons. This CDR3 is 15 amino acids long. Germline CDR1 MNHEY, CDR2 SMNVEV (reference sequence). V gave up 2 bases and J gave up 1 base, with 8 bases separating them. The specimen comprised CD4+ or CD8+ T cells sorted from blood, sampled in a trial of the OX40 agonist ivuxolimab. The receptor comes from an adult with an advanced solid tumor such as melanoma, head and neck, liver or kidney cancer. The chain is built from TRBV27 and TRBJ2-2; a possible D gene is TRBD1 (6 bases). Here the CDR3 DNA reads TGTGCCAGCAGTTTAAGGGGGAGGAACACCGGGGAGCTGTTTTTT. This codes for CASSLRGRNTGELFF.